This is a list of T cell receptor beta chains from one sample in a study of T cell responses to AZD1222 COVID-19 vaccine. Sequenced by immunoSEQ multiplex PCR; TCRdb stores in-frame clones only, minus some. Of about 120,000 clones in the sample, about 93% were seen once. The material was peripheral blood, obtained 28 days after the second dose of the MenACWY control vaccine. These receptors all come from an adult who received the MenACWY meningococcal vaccine as a control. The CDR3 runs from the conserved cysteine through the conserved F or W. A D gene is named only where the DNA matches it firmly. Not all rows give a size; the values are once, few, many and, for expanded clones, a class.

>.|TRBJ1-1|11|.|TRBV19
TGTGCCAGTAGTCGGATGGCTGAAGCTTTCTTT
CASSRMAEAFF
>few|TRBJ1-3|14|.|TRBV19
TGTGCCAGTAGTAGCTCGGGATCTGGAAACACCATATATTTT
CASSSSGSGNTIYF
>.|TRBJ2-5|14|.|TRBV28
TGTGCCAGCAGTTTACTACCTAGTCATGAGACCCAGTACTTC
CASSLLPSHETQYF
>.|TRBJ2-5|14|.|TRBV3-1/TRBV3-2
TGTGCCAGCAGCCAAGGGGGTGACCAAGAGACCCAGTACTTC
CASSQGGDQETQYF
>once|TRBJ2-5|14|.|TRBV7-9
TGTGCCAGCAGCTTAGACTCGGTCACGGGGACCCAGTACTTC
CASSLDSVTGTQYF
>.|TRBJ2-7|16|TRBD2|TRBV6-5
TGTGCCAGCAGTTTCGACCCGAGCGGGGTTCCCTACGAGCAGTACTTC
CASSFDPSGVPYEQYF
>.|TRBJ1-2|16|TRBD1|TRBV7-9
TGTGCCAGCAGCTTAACCGGGACAGGGGGCAACTATGGCTACACCTTC
CASSLTGTGGNYGYTF
>.|TRBJ2-3|16|.|TRBV7-9
TGTGCCAGCAGCTTAGCGATGAGCTCGCCCACAGATACGCAGTATTTT
CASSLAMSSPTDTQYF
>.|TRBJ2-5|15|.|TRBV9
TGTGCCAGCAGCCAATCGGGCCCCGGGAGAGAGACCCAGTACTTC
CASSQSGPGRETQYF
>.|TRBJ2-1|15|TRBD2|TRBV6-5
TGTGCCAGCAGTACCCTAGCGGGAGGATACAATGAGCAGTTCTTC
CASSTLAGGYNEQFF
>few|TRBJ1-5|16|TRBD1|TRBV19
TGTGCCAGTAGCCGGGACAGCGAGTTTAGCAATCAGCCCCAGCATTTT
CASSRDSEFSNQPQHF
>.|TRBJ2-3|14|.|TRBV16
TGTGCCAGCAGCCAGTCAGGGGCCACAGATACGCAGTATTTT
CASSQSGATDTQYF
>.|TRBJ2-7|14|TRBD2|TRBV2
TGTGCCAGCAGTGCCGGGACTAGCGGTCACGAGCAGTACTTC
CASSAGTSGHEQYF
>.|TRBJ1-2|15|.|TRBV9
TGTGCCAGCAGCGTAGGGACAACCTGGGGCTATGGCTACACCTTC
CASSVGTTWGYGYTF
>.|TRBJ2-7|15|.|TRBV13
TGTGCCAGCAGCTTAGAGAAGGAGGCTGGGTACGAGCAGTACTTC
CASSLEKEAGYEQYF
>.|TRBJ1-5|14|TRBD1|TRBV5-4
TGTGCCAGCAGCCGACAGGGGGACGGTCAGCCCCAGCATTTT
CASSRQGDGQPQHF
>.|TRBJ2-3|13|.|TRBV10-3
TGTGCCATCAGTAGCCCTAGCACAGATACGCAGTATTTT
CAISSPSTDTQYF
>.|TRBJ2-7|17|.|TRBV9
TGTGCCAGCAGCCCAGAGATGGTGGGAGGGGGCTCCTACGAGCAGTACTTC
CASSPEMVGGGSYEQYF
>.|TRBJ2-1|18|TRBD2|TRBV7-9
TGTGCCAGCAGCTTTCAAGTTCGGGGGACTAGCGGGAGCAATGAGCAGTTCTTC
CASSFQVRGTSGSNEQFF
>.|TRBJ2-5|16|TRBD2|TRBV5-1
TGCGCCAGCAGCCCAAGGGTAGCGGGGCCCCAAGAGACCCAGTACTTC
CASSPRVAGPQETQYF
>.|TRBJ2-5|13|.|TRBV6-2/TRBV6-3
TGTGCCAGCAGTTCGAGGGAGTCGGAGACCCAGTACTTC
CASSSRESETQYF
>.|TRBJ2-3|14|.|TRBV19
TGTGCCAGTAGTATCGTTGGGTCCACAGATACGCAGTATTTT
CASSIVGSTDTQYF
>.|TRBJ1-1|14|.|TRBV28
TGTGCGGGCGCGGGGCAAAACTTGGGCACTGAAGCTTTCTTT
CAGAGQNLGTEAFF
>.|TRBJ2-7|15|TRBD2|TRBV28
TGTGCCAGCAGACCCGGGACTAGCGTTCCGAACGAGCAGTACTTC
CASRPGTSVPNEQYF
>once|TRBJ1-2|18|TRBD1|TRBV19
TGTGCCAGTAGTATGAGGAATCTGGACAGGGGAGTGCACTATGGCTACACCTTC
CASSMRNLDRGVHYGYTF
>once|TRBJ2-2|13|.|TRBV7-2
TGTGCCAGCAGCTCGACCCCCGCCGGGGAGCTGTTTTTT
CASSSTPAGELFF
>few|TRBJ1-5|13|TRBD1|TRBV2
TGTGCCAGCTCGGGACAGGCGAATCAGCCCCAGCATTTT
CASSGQANQPQHF
>.|TRBJ2-7|17|.|TRBV10-3
TGTGCCATCAGTGAGTCACTAAAGAGGTTAGATTCCTACGAGCAGTACTTC
CAISESLKRLDSYEQYF